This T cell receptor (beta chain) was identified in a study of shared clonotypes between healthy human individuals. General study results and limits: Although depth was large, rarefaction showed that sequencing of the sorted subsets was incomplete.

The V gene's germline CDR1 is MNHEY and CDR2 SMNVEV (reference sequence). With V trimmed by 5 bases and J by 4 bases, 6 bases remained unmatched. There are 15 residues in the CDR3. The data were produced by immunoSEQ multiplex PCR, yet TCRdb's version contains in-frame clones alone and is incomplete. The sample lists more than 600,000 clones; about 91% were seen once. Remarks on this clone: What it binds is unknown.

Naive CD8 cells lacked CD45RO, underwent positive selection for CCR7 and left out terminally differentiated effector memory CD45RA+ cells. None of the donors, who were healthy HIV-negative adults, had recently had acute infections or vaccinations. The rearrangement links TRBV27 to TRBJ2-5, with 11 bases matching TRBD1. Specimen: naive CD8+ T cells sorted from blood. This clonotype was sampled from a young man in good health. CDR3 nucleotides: TGTGCCAGCAGTAAGGGGACAGGGGGTGGAGAGACCCAGTACTTC. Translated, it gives CASSKGTGGGETQYF.